These 4 T cell receptor beta chains share one sample of origin, sequenced in a study of T cells in tuberculosis. TCRdb's table, derived via immunoSEQ multiplex PCR, lists solely in-frame clones and lacks some. The sample records 30,000 to 40,000 clones, 95% to 97% being singletons. Input material: PBMCs. Source of these receptors: a donor aged 10 to 29 with latent tuberculosis or without tuberculosis infection.

The chain has TRBV2 and TRBJ2-3, with a possible D match to TRBD2 (7 bases). Germline V gives CDR1 SNHLY, CDR2 FYNNEI. The CDR3 spans 16 residues. V gave up 6 bases and J gave up 4 bases, with 20 bases separating them. Written as DNA, the CDR3 is TGTGCCAGCAGCCCAAGGGGTCTAGGGGGGGCAGATACGCAGTATTTT. Its translation is CASSPRGLGGADTQYF.

This chain joins TRBV15 and TRBJ2-5; the D gene is possibly TRBD2 (6 bases). Germline loops: CDR1 LNHNV, CDR2 YYDKDF (reference sequence). V was trimmed by 3 bases and J by 5 bases, leaving 19 bases between them. The CDR3 sequence is 16 residues long. CDR3 coding DNA: TGTGCCACCAGCAGGGGCTCCGTAGGGGCGGGGGAGACCCAGTACTTC. It specifies CATSRGSVGAGETQYF.

A word on this clone: The sample contains more than one DNA sequence encoding this CDR3. V and J are TRBV4-1 and TRBJ1-2; TRBD1 might be the D (5 bases). Germline V gene data show CDR1 as MGHRA and CDR2 as YSYEKL. The CDR3 runs 14 residues. V was shortened by 0 bases and J by 5 bases, with 10 bases between the two germline ends. This CDR3 reads CASSQEARDYGYTF. As DNA, the CDR3 is TGCGCCAGCAGCCAAGAGGCCAGGGATTATGGCTACACCTTC.

The V and J genes are TRBV5-6 and TRBJ2-5, with TRBD2 matching 13 bases. The J segment lost 5 bases and the V segment lost 5 bases, leaving 15 bases of the junction unmatched. The germline gives CDR1 SGHDT, CDR2 YYEEEE. The CDR3 contains 18 residues. CDR3 amino acids: CASRPGLAGWGGFETQYF. The CDR3, as DNA: TGTGCCAGCAGACCGGGACTAGCGGGATGGGGTGGTTTTGAGACCCAGTACTTC.